The 25 T cell receptor beta chains below all came from one sample that was sequenced in a study of T-cell reconstitution after alpha-beta-depleted transplantation in children. TCRbeta library construction was performed incorporating unique molecular identifiers. One entry per CDR3 protein results from TCRdb running MiXCR on the PCR reads. The sample consists of roughly 500,000 distinct CDR3 sequences, about 30% of them appearing once. This specimen was PBMCs from the stem cell graft donor, taken from the stem cell graft. The receptors were gathered from a human donor who donated a stem cell graft to a child with aplastic anemia.

The chain carries TRBV6-1 and TRBJ2-3; 8 bases fit TRBD1. The CDR3 extends over 17 amino acids. Germline CDR1 reads MNHNS; CDR2 reads SASEGT. V shed 5 bases and J 3 bases; nucleotides not matched to a gene: 13. CDR3 DNA sequence: TGTGCCAGCAGTCCGCTCCGGACAGGGTCAGGAACAGATACGCAGTATTTT. Encoded protein: CASSPLRTGSGTDTQYF.

The V and J genes are TRBV29-1 and TRBJ1-1, with unresolved D. Between the trimmed V and J ends, which lost 3 bases and 8 bases, there was a span of 16 bases. The length of the CDR3 is 13 residues. Looked up from germline, CDR1 is SQVTM and CDR2 is ANQGSEA. The CDR3 bases are TGCAGCGTTGAGGGGTCCTCGCTCCTAGAAGCTTTCTTT. It encodes CSVEGSSLLEAFF. Together with reference TRBV29-1 and TRBJ1-1, the CDR3 gives the full variable domain: SAVISQKPSRDICQRGTSLTIQCQVDSQVTMMFWYRQQPGQSLTLIATANQGSEATYESGFVIDKFPISRPNLTFSTLTVSNMSPEDSSIYLCSVEGSSLLEAFFGQGTRLTVV.

The chain recombines TRBV15 with TRBJ2-7; D not resolved. Germline loops: CDR1 LNHNV, CDR2 YYDKDF (reference sequence). V was trimmed by 8 bases and J by 3 bases, leaving 20 bases between them. There are 15 residues in the CDR3. The CDR3 DNA sequence: TGTGCCACCGGTTCCGGCCGACTTTCATTCTACGAGCAGTACTTC. Its translation is CATGSGRLSFYEQYF.

There are a few counts of this clonotype. V gene TRBV20-1 combines with J gene TRBJ1-5; tentatively, D is TRBD1 (5 bases). Germline values: CDR1 DFQATT, CDR2 SNEGSKA (reference sequence). The CDR3 consists of 14 residues. Deletions cut 3 bases from V and 2 bases from J, with 11 bases between. The CDR3 spells CSASARVGNQPQHF. In DNA, the CDR3 is TGCAGTGCTAGCGCCAGGGTCGGCAATCAGCCCCAGCATTTT.

The V gene is TRBV12-3 or TRBV12-4, the J gene TRBJ2-2; D gene ambiguous. The CDR3 totals 15 residues. With 3 bases removed from V and 7 bases from J, the gap between germline ends came to 15 bases. The CDR3 bases are TGTGCCAGCAGTTTGAGTGGCCAGGCTAGCGGGGAGCTGTTTTTT. Translating it yields CASSLSGQASGELFF.

This sequence joins TRBV7-9 and TRBJ1-3; tentatively, D is TRBD1 (6 bases). V was trimmed by 5 bases and J by 0 bases, leaving 8 bases between them. The CDR3 is made up of 14 amino acids. Germline loops: CDR1 SEHNR, CDR2 FQNEAQ (reference sequence). CDR3 residues: CASSRTASGNTIYF. The CDR3 coding sequence is TGTGCCAGCAGCCGGACAGCCTCTGGAAACACCATATATTTT. The variable domain in full, completed from reference TRBV7-9 and TRBJ1-3, reads DTGVSQNPRHKITKRGQNVTFRCDPISEHNRLYWYRQTLGQGPEFLTYFQNEAQLEKSRLLSDRFSAERPKGSFSTLEIQRTEQGDSAMYLCASSRTASGNTIYFGEGSWLTVV.

This clonotype has a count of ten or more. The genes are TRBV7-8 and TRBJ2-2, with a tentative D call TRBD1 (5 bases). The germline CDR1 and CDR2 sequences are SGHVS and FQNEAQ. The CDR3 consists of 15 residues. Trimming took 3 bases from V and 4 from J, leaving 12 bases between them. CDR3: CASSFSGATTGELFF. In DNA form, the CDR3 reads TGTGCCAGCAGCTTCAGTGGGGCGACCACCGGGGAGCTGTTTTTT.

The chain joins TRBV4-3 to TRBJ1-6, with 9 positions matching TRBD1. V shed 1 base and J 9 bases; nucleotides not matched to a gene: 4. The V gene's germline CDR1 is LGHNA and CDR2 YSLEER. The CDR3 length is 15 residues. In DNA form, the CDR3 reads TGCGCCAGCAGCCAAGGGACAGGGGTCGGTTCACCCCTCCACTTT. This gives the protein CASSQGTGVGSPLHF.

The chain combines TRBV6-5 with TRBJ2-1, with 12 bases lining up with TRBD2. The CDR3 has 18 amino acids. Germline loops: CDR1 MNHEY, CDR2 SVGAGI. The ends lost 0 bases at V and 4 bases at J; junction bases unmatched: 7. The CDR3 protein is CASSYSASGRARYNEQFF. CDR3 coding DNA: TGTGCCAGCAGTTACTCCGCTAGCGGGAGGGCCCGATACAATGAGCAGTTCTTC.

This clonotype has just a few counts. This sequence joins TRBV5-1 and TRBJ2-2, with D perhaps TRBD1 (6 bases). The V gene's germline CDR1 is SGHRS and CDR2 YFSETQ. The CDR3 spans 17 residues. V was trimmed by 1 base and J by 4 bases, leaving 17 bases between them. CDR3 in amino acids: CASSLTGTTQGTGELFF. The CDR3 nucleotides read TGCGCCAGCAGCTTGACCGGGACAACCCAGGGCACCGGGGAGCTGTTTTTT.

This clonotype turned up a few times. The chain employs TRBV7-2 and TRBJ2-3; D not resolved. Per germline, CDR1 SGHTA and CDR2 FQGNSA. This CDR3 contains 15 residues. V lost 5 bases and J lost 1, with 13 bases in between. For the CDR3, the DNA is TGTGCCAGCAGCCGCAATGGGCCGGGCACAGATACGCAGTATTTT. Encoded protein: CASSRNGPGTDTQYF.

The chain recombines TRBV6-4 with TRBJ2-1, with D perhaps given as TRBD1 or TRBD2 (5 bases each). CDR3 length: 13 amino acids. Trimming shortened V by 4 bases and J by 9 bases, and 13 bases separated the two germline ends. Looked up from germline, CDR1 is MRHNA and CDR2 is SNTAGT. CDR3 DNA sequence: TGTGCCAGCAGTGCAGGCAGGGACGGTGAGCAGTTCTTC. It specifies CASSAGRDGEQFF.

This clonotype turned up a few times. The rearrangement uses TRBV7-8 and TRBJ1-5; D gene uncertain. The V gene lost 3 bases and the J gene lost 3 bases, with 15 bases spanning the gap. The CDR3 sequence is 16 residues long. CDR1 is SGHVS, CDR2 FQNEAQ, per germline. The CDR3 reads CASSFGSGNLNQPQHF. The CDR3 nucleotides are TGTGCCAGCAGCTTCGGCTCTGGGAATCTCAATCAGCCCCAGCATTTT.

This clonotype was detected a few times. V is TRBV20-1 and J is TRBJ2-2; unclear D gene. This CDR3 contains 14 residues. Deletions cut 1 base from V and 1 base from J, with 7 bases between. CDR1 DFQATT and CDR2 SNEGSKA come from the germline V gene (reference sequence). The CDR3 region has the DNA TGCAGTGCTAGAGGACTGGGGAACACCGGGGAGCTGTTTTTT. Translated: CSARGLGNTGELFF.

The rearrangement uses TRBV6-1 and TRBJ2-2; 9 positions agree with TRBD2. Germline CDR1 reads MNHNS; CDR2 reads SASEGT. This CDR3 spans 19 amino acids. The ends lost 4 bases at V and 1 base at J; junction bases unmatched: 13. DNA of the CDR3: TGTGCCAGCAGTGGTAGGACTAGCGTACGGGAGGGGAACACCGGGGAGCTGTTTTTT. The encoded protein is CASSGRTSVREGNTGELFF.

The chain joins TRBV6-2 or TRBV6-3 to TRBJ1-2; a weak D match, TRBD1 (5 bases). The V and J ends lost 6 bases and 3 bases respectively, with 11 bases between them. The germline V gene encodes CDR1 MNHEY and CDR2 SVGEGT. CDR3 length: 13 residues. CDR3 sequence (DNA): TGTGCCAGCAGGATTGGGGGTGACTATGGCTACACCTTC. Translated, it gives CASRIGGDYGYTF.

The rearrangement uses TRBV15 and TRBJ2-7; 7 bases match TRBD2. There are 14 residues in the CDR3. V lost 3 bases and J lost 0; bases outside the gene matches: 2. Germline CDR1 and CDR2: LNHNV and YYDKDF (reference sequence). The CDR3 loop is CATSSREGSYEQYF. CDR3 nucleotides: TGTGCCACCAGCAGCAGGGAGGGCTCCTACGAGCAGTACTTC.

A few counts support this clonotype. The rearrangement uses TRBV3-1 and TRBJ1-1; D is undetermined. The CDR3 is 15 residues long. V gave up 0 bases and J gave up 1 base, with 9 bases separating them. Looked up from germline, CDR1 is LGHDT and CDR2 is YNNKEL (reference sequence). The CDR3 coding sequence is TGTGCCAGCAGCCAAGATGAGATGGGGAACACTGAAGCTTTCTTT. Residues: CASSQDEMGNTEAFF.

V is TRBV20-1 and J is TRBJ2-3, with TRBD2 matching 14 bases. V dropped 3 bases and J dropped 5; count of bases not matched to a gene: 4. Germline assignment: CDR1 DFQATT and CDR2 SNEGSKA (reference sequence). This CDR3 spans 15 amino acids. Here the CDR3 DNA reads TGCAGTGCTAGGAAAGGACTAGCGGGAGGAGATACGCAGTATTTT. It specifies CSARKGLAGGDTQYF.

This clonotype was counted once. The chain combines TRBV25-1 with TRBJ2-7, with 7 bases lining up with TRBD1. The length of the CDR3 is 15 residues. Germline CDR1 is MGHDK and CDR2 is SYGVNS. The J segment lost 3 bases and the V segment lost 5 bases, leaving 10 bases of the junction unmatched. The CDR3 is CASSHEGAGDYEQYF. In nucleotides, the CDR3 is TGTGCCAGCAGTCACGAGGGGGCAGGGGACTACGAGCAGTACTTC.

The rearrangement links TRBV7-9 to TRBJ1-5, with TRBD1 matching over 7 bases. CDR3 length: 15 residues. The junction had 12 bases not matched to a gene; V was cut back by 4 bases and J by 9 bases. The V gene's germline CDR1 is SEHNR and CDR2 FQNEAQ (reference sequence). CDR3 nucleotides: TGTGCCAGCAGCTCAGAGCTCCAGGGGGGACGGCCCCAGCATTTT. This codes for CASSSELQGGRPQHF.

This clonotype turned up a few times. The chain couples TRBV4-3 to TRBJ2-1, with D tentatively TRBD2 (6 bases). Trimming shortened V by 0 bases and J by 2 bases, and 11 bases separated the two germline ends. Per the germline V gene, CDR1 is LGHNA and CDR2 is YSLEER. The CDR3 runs to 16 residues. CDR3 bases: TGCGCCAGCAGCCAAGATCTGGCTAGCGCCTACAATGAGCAGTTCTTC. It codes for CASSQDLASAYNEQFF.

The chain uses TRBV5-5 and TRBJ2-7; perhaps TRBD2 as D (6 bases). The germline gives CDR1 SGHKS, CDR2 YYEKEE (reference sequence). This CDR3 is 15 amino acids long. V lost 4 bases, J lost 2 bases, and 16 bases lay in between. CDR3 protein: CASSLPGEATYEQYF. CDR3 coding DNA: TGTGCCAGCAGCCTACCCGGGGAGGCCACCTACGAGCAGTACTTC.

This chain uses TRBV19 with TRBJ2-7; 7 nucleotides agree with TRBD1. Germline assignment: CDR1 LNHDA and CDR2 SQIVND (reference sequence). CDR3 length: 13 amino acids. Trimming took 1 base from V and 5 from J; bases not matched to a gene: 2. CDR3 bases: TGTGCCAGTAGTATAGGGACAGGAGACGAGCAGTACTTC. It specifies CASSIGTGDEQYF.

V is TRBV30 and J is TRBJ2-7, with D perhaps being TRBD1 or TRBD2 (5 bases each). The CDR3 totals 13 residues. From germline, CDR1 is GTSNPN and CDR2 SVGIG (reference sequence). With 8 bases removed from V and 2 bases from J, the gap between germline ends came to 16 bases. For the CDR3, the DNA is TGTGCCGGAATGGGGGTTAGTACCTACGAGCAGTACGTC. This codes for CAGMGVSTYEQYV.